This T cell receptor beta chain was sequenced for a study of somatic mutations in cytotoxic T cells in rheumatoid arthritis. Study outcomes and limitations: No age-related increase in CD8+ clonality was seen in healthy controls, but one was seen in rheumatoid arthritis patients.

The method was immunoSEQ multiplex PCR; TCRdb's version includes in-frame clones alone and lacks a portion of them. The repertoire consists of more than 8,000 clones, with approximately 90% occurring once and the leading ten covering 0.85% to 1.4%. On this clone: Its matching antigen is unknown.

CDR3 length equals 15 residues. With V trimmed by 4 bases and J by 6 bases, 4 bases remained unmatched. Germline-derived CDR1 and CDR2 are SGHVS and FNYEAQ. The source is a woman aged 18-29 years with rheumatoid arthritis. V usage is TRBV7-6 and J usage is TRBJ2-3; TRBD2 agrees at 13 bases. Sequenced input: CD4+ T cells sorted from blood. The CDR3 loop reads CASSSGLAGRDTQYF. For the CDR3, the DNA is TGTGCCAGCAGCTCGGGACTAGCGGGGAGGGATACGCAGTATTTT.